A selection of T cell receptor beta chains follows, all from one sample in a study of circulating tumor DNA in untreated peripheral T-cell lymphoma. Assay: immunoSEQ multiplex PCR; the TCRdb copy retains only in-frame clones and omits some. This sample has about 130 clones, with 80% to 95% found just once. Sequencing was carried out using cell-free DNA from blood serum. These receptors all come from a human donor with peripheral T-cell lymphoma. Both conserved end residues are part of each CDR3. D genes are given only for firm matches. Where a row states a size, it is once, few, many or the class of an expanded clone; other rows omit it.

d_call,v_call,clone_size,j_call,cdr3_aa,cdr3_nt
.,TRBV28,.,TRBJ2-7,CASSFPLVVGGAYEQYF,TGTGCCAGCAGTTTCCCCCTGGTGGTGGGCGGGGCCTACGAGCAGTACTTC
TRBD1,TRBV14,once,TRBJ2-3,CASSPGTVDTDTQYF,TGTGCCAGCAGCCCGGGGACAGTCGACACAGATACGCAGTATTTT
TRBD2,TRBV7-2,.,TRBJ2-4,CASSQGLAENIQYF,TGTGCCAGCAGCCAGGGACTAGCCGAAAACATTCAGTACTTC
.,TRBV4-1,.,TRBJ2-7,CASSQSLDEQYF,TGCGCCAGCAGCCAGAGCCTAGACGAGCAGTACTTC
.,TRBV7-3,.,TRBJ2-6,CASSLTPRLQSRANVLTF,TGTGCCAGCAGCCTGACTCCACGCTTACAAAGTCGGGCCAACGTCCTGACTTTC
.,TRBV27,.,TRBJ1-4,CASRAGNPGEKLFF,TGTGCCAGCAGGGCAGGGAACCCTGGGGAAAAACTGTTTTTT
.,TRBV5-1,.,TRBJ2-1,CASSFVGGPGNEQFF,TGCGCCAGCAGCTTTGTAGGGGGGCCGGGGAATGAGCAGTTCTTC
.,TRBV4-1,.,TRBJ1-3,CASSPLPLGLISGNTIYF,TGCGCCAGCAGCCCTCTCCCGCTCGGACTGATCTCTGGAAACACCATATATTTT
TRBD1,TRBV6-1,.,TRBJ1-3,CASSESAGGTDTIYF,TGTGCCAGCAGTGAATCGGCAGGGGGCACGGACACCATATATTTT
TRBD1,TRBV9,once,TRBJ1-5,CATQGQGVIEPQHF,TGTGCCACTCAAGGACAGGGCGTTATCGAACCCCAGCATTTT
TRBD2,TRBV7-2,.,TRBJ2-5,CASSSPGIAGSQETQYF,TGTGCCAGCAGCTCGCCGGGGATAGCGGGATCCCAAGAGACCCAGTACTTC
TRBD2,TRBV28,.,TRBJ2-2,CASKSGSPNTGELFF,TGTGCCAGCAAAAGCGGGAGCCCGAACACCGGGGAGCTGTTTTTT
.,TRBV6-1,.,TRBJ2-1,CASSERVVEQFF,TGTGCCAGCAGTGAAAGAGTTGTTGAGCAGTTCTTC
.,TRBV6-5,once,TRBJ1-4,CASSYGVTSEKLFF,TGTGCCAGCAGTTACGGGGTTACATCCGAAAAACTGTTTTTT
.,TRBV4-2,.,TRBJ1-1,CASSQETGDNTEAFF,TGTGCCAGCAGCCAAGAGACAGGCGATAACACTGAAGCTTTCTTT
.,TRBV6-5,.,TRBJ1-1,CASRSQTGTEAFF,TGTGCCAGCAGGTCCCAGACCGGCACTGAAGCTTTCTTT
.,TRBV5-1,.,TRBJ2-3,CASSLGGGALADTQYF,TGCGCCAGCAGCTTGGGCGGCGGGGCCCTAGCGGATACGCAGTATTTT